This T cell receptor beta chain was profiled in a study of control samples from healthy donors and cancer patients. Trimming pared 5 bases from V and 3 bases from J, leaving 8 bases between. Germline CDR1 SNHLY, CDR2 FYNNEI. The CDR3 consists of 13 residues. The protocol was immunoSEQ multiplex PCR, while the TCRdb copy is restricted to in-frame clones and leaves out a portion. There are about 120,000 clones in the sample; approximately 90% occur only once, and around 10% lies in the top ten. This TCR derives from a man in his thirties or forties in good health. Input material: blood. J is TRBJ1-5 and V is TRBV2; tentatively, D is TRBD1 (6 bases). The DNA of the CDR3 is TGTGCCAGCAGTTGGACAGTCAATCAGCCCCAGCATTTT. This codes for CASSWTVNQPQHF.